Reported below is one T cell receptor beta chain. Its antigen is not known. The record originates from a study of cytomegalovirus exposure and HLA in healthy donors. Study conclusions and caveats: Accounts indicate the classifier identified cytomegalovirus status with strong specificity and sensitivity. Altogether, 164 TCR beta chains were recorded as cytomegalovirus-associated.

The table came from immunoSEQ multiplex PCR; TCRdb's copy has only in-frame clones and leaves some out. The sample shows 120,000 or so clones, roughly 90% of them seen only once. This CDR3 spans 15 amino acids. The germline V gene has CDR1 SEHNR and CDR2 FQNEAQ (reference sequence). V was pared by 3 bases and J by 0 bases, with 9 bases between. The donors were part of the 120-subject validation cohort, which stood apart from the roughly 700-subject first cohort. The specimen was PBMCs. This TCR was sampled from a woman aged 25 to 39 in good health and CMV-seropositive. The J gene is TRBJ2-1, the V gene TRBV7-9; D perhaps matches TRBD1 (6 bases). The CDR3 loop is CASSLDSSSYNEQFF. The DNA for the CDR3 is TGTGCCAGCAGCTTGGACAGCAGCTCCTACAATGAGCAGTTCTTC.